The 6 T cell receptor beta chains reported below all come from one sample, sequenced in a study of blood T cell repertoires in COVID-19. The table came from immunoSEQ multiplex PCR; TCRdb's copy has only in-frame clones and leaves some out. The sample consists of roughly 190,000 clones, around 84% of them appearing once. The specimen was peripheral blood. The receptors stem from a human donor in a cohort sampled during active COVID-19.

This chain joins TRBV2 and TRBJ2-7, with TRBD2 as a possible D gene (5 bases). Germline V CDR1 and CDR2: SNHLY, FYNNEI. V was cut by 6 bases and J by 0 bases, with 15 bases left in between. This CDR3 spans 15 amino acids. CDR3 protein: CASSNGGLSSYEQYV. The DNA for the CDR3 is TGTGCCAGCAGCAACGGAGGTTTGAGCTCCTACGAGCAGTACGTC.

The gene calls are TRBV9 and TRBJ1-3, with D perhaps TRBD1 (5 bases). The germline V and J ends were trimmed by 0 bases and 6 bases, with 13 bases remaining between them. In germline, CDR1 is SGDLS, CDR2 YYNGEE. The CDR3 has 15 amino acids. CDR3 coding DNA: TGTGCCAGCAGCGTAGCGCAGGGAAGCCCAAACACCATATATTTT. Its protein product is CASSVAQGSPNTIYF. Drawing the rest from reference TRBV9 and TRBJ1-3, the complete variable domain is DSGVTQTPKHLITATGQRVTLRCSPRSGDLSVYWYQQSLDQGLQFLIQYYNGEERAKGNILERFSAQQFPDLHSELNLSSLELGDSALYFCASSVAQGSPNTIYFGEGSWLTVV.

J is TRBJ1-1 and V is TRBV7-8; D not certain. CDR3 length: 13 residues. V was shortened by 3 bases and J by 4 bases, with 9 bases between the two germline ends. Germline values: CDR1 SGHVS, CDR2 FQNEAQ. This CDR3 is CASSLGEGTEAFF. In DNA form, the CDR3 reads TGTGCCAGCAGCTTGGGAGAGGGCACTGAAGCTTTCTTT.

J is TRBJ2-3 and V is TRBV28; 12 nucleotides match TRBD2. This CDR3 region has 17 residues. Germline CDR1 reads MDHEN; CDR2 reads SYDVKM. Losses at the gene ends were 4 bases for V and 5 bases for J; bases not matched to a gene: 10. DNA for the CDR3: TGTGCCAGCAGTTCGCCGACTAGCGGGAGAAGGGTAGATACGCAGTATTTT. Protein sequence: CASSSPTSGRRVDTQYF.

Written as DNA, the CDR3 is TGTGCCAGCAGTGACCGCGGGGCTGAGACCCAGTACTTC. Protein product: CASSDRGAETQYF. V is TRBV12-3 or TRBV12-4 and J is TRBJ2-5; perhaps TRBD2 as D (6 bases). There are 13 residues in the CDR3. The V and J ends lost 5 bases and 5 bases respectively, with 12 bases between them.

The rearrangement uses TRBV5-1 and TRBJ2-7; D might be TRBD1 (5 bases). V was cut by 1 base and J by 2 bases, with 10 bases left in between. CDR1 and CDR2 (germline): SGHRS, YFSETQ. The CDR3 runs 14 residues. CDR3 residues: CASSLTGTAYEQYF. CDR3 nucleotides: TGCGCCAGCAGCTTGACAGGAACGGCCTACGAGCAGTACTTC.